This entry describes one T cell receptor (beta chain). This clone was seen a few times. No antigen is known for it. Per-base qualities were not stored, and no clone one base away is much larger. The data derive from a study of PD-1 blockade in classical Hodgkin lymphoma (dated by TCRdb to the early 2020s). In the study overall: Nivolumab dosing was 3 mg/kg intravenously every 2 weeks, continuing until either disease progression or unacceptable toxicity. The study used TCR beta sequencing and CyTOF to define a peripheral blood immune signature of response to PD-1 blockade in classical Hodgkin lymphoma.

Genomic DNA was extracted with the Qiagen DNeasy kit from unsorted PBMCs and from negatively selected CD4+ and CD8+ fractions. Amplification of TCR beta CDR3 regions was done by immunoSEQ multiplex PCR with primers that anneal to V and J segments. A synthetic immune receptor repertoire was used to minimize amplification bias, and remaining bias was computationally removed after sequencing. The source study handled its data this way. Repertoire diversity was quantified as the Shannon entropy index using custom Python scripts. The unsorted, CD4+ and CD8+ repertoires were each analyzed separately, with the exception of combined analyses, where CD4+ and CD8+ sequences were merged in silico. Clonal expansion was defined as a frequency increase of at least 2-fold after treatment compared with C1D1, and clones undetected at baseline were assigned a pseudocount of 0.5. Clones with 0 or 1 copy at C1D1 were classified as singleton clones, and clones with 2 or more copies were classified as non-singleton clones. By matching protein sequences in sorted samples from the same patient, clones expanded in unsorted samples were annotated as CD4+, CD8+ or unknown. Wilcoxon tests on paired samples were used to test diversity changes from C1D1 to C4D1. TCRdb took over this immuneACCESS table, retaining in-frame rearrangements with V and J assigned. Such tables are incomplete; in checked studies, under half of the missing clones stem from an unresolved V gene, and the remainder is unexplained. The D gene and trimming were derived from the DNA, and the V and J assignments and clone size from that table. Recorded for this sample are approximately 17,000 clones; around 80% of them occurred a single time. 20% to 25% of the sample rests with the top ten.

Read against the paper, the sample's time point label means: cycle 1 day 1 (C1D1), immediately before nivolumab initiation. Every trial patient had relapsed after autologous stem cell transplantation, and cohorts A, B and C differed in prior brentuximab vedotin exposure. The trial cohort comprised some 60 patients with relapsed/refractory classical Hodgkin lymphoma whose best overall responses were complete response, partial response or progressive disease. In the multi-cohort phase II CheckMate 205 trial, trial patients received single-agent nivolumab. An independent review committee assessed best overall response by applying the 2007 International Working Group response criteria. Trial PBMCs were obtained immediately prior to nivolumab initiation (C1D1) and on therapy at cycle 2 day 1 and cycle 4 day 1. Peripheral blood was collected in 8 mL Vacutainer Cell Preparation Tubes, from which PBMCs were isolated by centrifugation and then cryopreserved.

The CDR3 runs 15 residues from the cysteine to the phenylalanine. Only CDR3 DNA remains: 45 bases, in frame from the first base. The germline V gene (reference sequence) gives CDR1 as MNHEY and CDR2 as SMNVEV. The junction carries 8 bases between V and J, which are trimmed by 0 bases and 0 bases respectively. What the work shows at the level of the full study, not this receptor alone: The study covered only a single clinical trial cohort, and the causes of the repertoire differences, possibly disease activity or prior therapy, were still not defined. By C4D1, a significant rise was seen in CD4+ TCR diversity but not in CD8+ TCR diversity (p=0.0027 vs p=0.16), and the rise was most apparent among complete responders (p=0.02). Trial patients achieving complete response had baseline diversity similar to newly diagnosed patients, whereas partial responders and progressors had significantly lower diversity. Baseline TCR diversity was reported as lower in newly diagnosed patients than in healthy donors, and lower still in relapsed/refractory patients. Lower diversity was observed in patients in whom nivolumab was started less than 1 year after ASCT, and these patients were excluded from later analyses so that confounding by immune reconstitution would be avoided.

This sequence uses TRBV27 and TRBJ1-2; no D gene can be assigned with confidence. The clonotype was recovered from a human donor with classical Hodgkin lymphoma. Sequencing used peripheral blood mononuclear cells (PBMCs), obtained at baseline. The sequenced DNA: TGTGCCAGCAGTTTATCGGGCAAACCTAACTATGGCTACACCTTC. This encodes CASSLSGKPNYGYTF.